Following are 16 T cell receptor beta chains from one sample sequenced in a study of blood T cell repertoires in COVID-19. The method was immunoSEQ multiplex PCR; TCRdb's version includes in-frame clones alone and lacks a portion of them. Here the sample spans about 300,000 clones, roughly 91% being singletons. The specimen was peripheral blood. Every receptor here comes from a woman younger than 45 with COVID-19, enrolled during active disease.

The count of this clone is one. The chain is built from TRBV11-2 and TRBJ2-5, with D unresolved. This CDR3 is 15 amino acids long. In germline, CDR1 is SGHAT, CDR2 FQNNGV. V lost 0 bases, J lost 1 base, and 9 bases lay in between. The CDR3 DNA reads TGTGCCAGCAGCTTAGATGTGGGCCCCCAAGAGACCCAGTACTTC. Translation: CASSLDVGPQETQYF.

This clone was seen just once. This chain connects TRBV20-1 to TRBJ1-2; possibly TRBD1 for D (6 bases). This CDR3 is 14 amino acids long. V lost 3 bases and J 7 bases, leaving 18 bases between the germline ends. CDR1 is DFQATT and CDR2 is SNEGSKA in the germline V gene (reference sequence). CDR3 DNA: TGCAGTGCTAGTGATGGTAGGGGGTGGGGTGGCTACACCTTC. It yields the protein CSASDGRGWGGYTF.

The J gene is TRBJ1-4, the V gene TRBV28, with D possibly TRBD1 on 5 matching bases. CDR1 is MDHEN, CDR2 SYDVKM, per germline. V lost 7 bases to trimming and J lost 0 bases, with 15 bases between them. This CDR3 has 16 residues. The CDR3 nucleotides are TGTGCCAGCACCTGGGGCAGGGTTTCAACTAATGAAAAACTGTTTTTT. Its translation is CASTWGRVSTNEKLFF. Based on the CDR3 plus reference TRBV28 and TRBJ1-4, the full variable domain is DVKVTQSSRYLVKRTGEKVFLECVQDMDHENMFWYRQDPGLGLRLIYFSYDVKMKEKGDIPEGYSVSREKKERFSLILESASTNQTSMYLCASTWGRVSTNEKLFFGSGTQLSVL.

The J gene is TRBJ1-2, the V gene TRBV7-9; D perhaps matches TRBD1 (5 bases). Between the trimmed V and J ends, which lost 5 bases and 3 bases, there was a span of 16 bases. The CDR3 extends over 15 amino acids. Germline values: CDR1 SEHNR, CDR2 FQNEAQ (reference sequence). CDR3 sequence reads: CASSGRDSWDYGYTF. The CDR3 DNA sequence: TGTGCCAGCAGCGGTCGGGACTCCTGGGACTATGGCTACACCTTC.

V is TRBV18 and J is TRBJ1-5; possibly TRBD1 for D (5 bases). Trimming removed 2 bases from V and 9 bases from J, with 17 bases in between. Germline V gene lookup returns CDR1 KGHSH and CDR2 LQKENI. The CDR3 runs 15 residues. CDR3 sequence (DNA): TGTGCCAGCTCACCAGCGGGGAACCGGCAGGGGCCCCAGCATTTT. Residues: CASSPAGNRQGPQHF.

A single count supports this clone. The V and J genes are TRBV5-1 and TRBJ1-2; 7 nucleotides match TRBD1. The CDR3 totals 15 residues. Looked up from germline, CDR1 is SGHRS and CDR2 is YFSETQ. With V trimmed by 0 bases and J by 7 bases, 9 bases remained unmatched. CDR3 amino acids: CASSLDPEGAGGYTF. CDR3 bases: TGCGCCAGCAGCTTGGACCCGGAGGGGGCGGGTGGCTACACCTTC.

Here the CDR3 reads CASSAATAGNTIYF. The CDR3, as DNA: TGTGCCAGCAGCGCCGCGACAGCCGGAAACACCATATATTTT. V is TRBV5-6 and J is TRBJ1-3; D perhaps matches TRBD1 (5 bases). The V and J ends lost 4 bases and 4 bases respectively, with 12 bases between them. The CDR3 runs 14 residues. CDR1 is SGHDT and CDR2 is YYEEEE in the germline V gene.

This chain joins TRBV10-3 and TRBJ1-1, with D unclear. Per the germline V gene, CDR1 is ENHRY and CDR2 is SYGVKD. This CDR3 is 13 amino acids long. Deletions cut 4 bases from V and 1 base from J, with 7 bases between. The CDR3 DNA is TGTGCCATCAGTGGTGGAGGGAACACTGAAGCTTTCTTT. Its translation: CAISGGGNTEAFF.

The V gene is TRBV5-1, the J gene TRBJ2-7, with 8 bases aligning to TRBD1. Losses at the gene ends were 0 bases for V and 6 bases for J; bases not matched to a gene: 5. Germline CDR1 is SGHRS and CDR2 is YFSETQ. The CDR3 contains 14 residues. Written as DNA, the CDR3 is TGCGCCAGCAGCTTGGACGGCAGGGGGCGCGAGCAGTACTTC. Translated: CASSLDGRGREQYF.

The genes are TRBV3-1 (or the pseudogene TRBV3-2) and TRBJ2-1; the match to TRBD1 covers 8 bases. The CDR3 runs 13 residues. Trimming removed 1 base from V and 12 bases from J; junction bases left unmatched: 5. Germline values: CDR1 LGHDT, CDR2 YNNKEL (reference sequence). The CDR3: CASSQGTGIRQFF. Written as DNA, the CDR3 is TGTGCCAGCAGCCAAGGGACAGGGATAAGGCAGTTCTTC.

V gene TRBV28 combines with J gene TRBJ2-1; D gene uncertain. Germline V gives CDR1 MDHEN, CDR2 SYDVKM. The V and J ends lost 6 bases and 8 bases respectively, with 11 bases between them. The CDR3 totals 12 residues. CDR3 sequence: CASRSEYHEQFF. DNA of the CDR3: TGTGCCAGCAGGTCAGAATACCATGAGCAGTTCTTC.

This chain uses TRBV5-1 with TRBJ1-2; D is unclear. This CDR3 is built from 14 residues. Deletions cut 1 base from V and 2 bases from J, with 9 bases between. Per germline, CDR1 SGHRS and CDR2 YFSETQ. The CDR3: CASSLQEENYGYTF. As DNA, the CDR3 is TGCGCCAGCAGCTTGCAAGAGGAGAACTATGGCTACACCTTC.

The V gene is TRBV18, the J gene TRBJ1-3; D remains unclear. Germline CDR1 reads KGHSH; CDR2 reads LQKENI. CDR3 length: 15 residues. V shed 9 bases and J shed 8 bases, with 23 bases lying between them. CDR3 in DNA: TGTGCCAGTTCAGAGCCAGAAAAGAGGAGATACACCATATATTTT. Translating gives CASSEPEKRRYTIYF.

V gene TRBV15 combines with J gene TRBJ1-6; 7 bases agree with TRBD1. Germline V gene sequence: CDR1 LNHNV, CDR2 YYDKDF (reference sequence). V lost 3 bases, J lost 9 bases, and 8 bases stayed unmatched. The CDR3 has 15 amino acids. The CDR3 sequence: CATSRLTGNRSPLHF. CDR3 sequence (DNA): TGTGCCACCAGCAGGCTGACAGGGAATCGTTCACCCCTCCACTTT.

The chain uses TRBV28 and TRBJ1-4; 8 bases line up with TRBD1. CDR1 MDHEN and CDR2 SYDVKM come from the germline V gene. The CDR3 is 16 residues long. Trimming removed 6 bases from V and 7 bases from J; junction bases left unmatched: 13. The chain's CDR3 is CASSPRSGQESEKLFF. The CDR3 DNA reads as TGTGCCAGCAGCCCTAGGTCGGGACAGGAGAGTGAAAAACTGTTTTTT.

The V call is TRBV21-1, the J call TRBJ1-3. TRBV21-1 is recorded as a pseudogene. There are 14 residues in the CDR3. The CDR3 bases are TGTGCCAACGGCGGGGGTGTCTCTGGAAACACCATATATTTT. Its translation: CANGGGVSGNTIYF.